This is a list of T cell receptor beta chains from one sample in a study of blood T cell repertoires in COVID-19. The method was immunoSEQ multiplex PCR; TCRdb's version includes in-frame clones alone and lacks a portion of them. The sample yields a few hundred thousand clones, around 85% seen once. Sequenced: PBMCs or T cells enriched from blood (not recorded which). Receptors were obtained from a woman aged 50 to 65 who had recovered from COVID-19. The CDR3 runs from the conserved cysteine through the conserved F or W. A D gene is named only where the DNA matches it firmly. For some rows the clone size is stated as once, few or many, or as a class when expanded; others skip it.

j_call clone_size v_call d_call cdr3_length cdr3_nt cdr3_aa
TRBJ1-5 . TRBV27 . 14 TGTGCCAGCAGTTTTTCAGGGCTCAATCAGCCCCAGCATTTT CASSFSGLNQPQHF
TRBJ2-7 once TRBV5-1 TRBD1 14 TGCGCCAGCAGCTCGACAGGGGTGGTCTACGAGCAGTACTTC CASSSTGVVYEQYF
TRBJ2-7 . TRBV3-1/TRBV3-2 . 13 TGTGCCAGCAGCCAAGGTCGTAGAGACGAGCAGTACTTC CASSQGRRDEQYF
TRBJ1-3 . TRBV19 . 16 TGTGCCAGTAGTGCGAATGGCAGGTCCTCTGGAAACACCATATATTTT CASSANGRSSGNTIYF
TRBJ1-6 . TRBV28 . 14 TGTGCCAGCAGTTCAGGCTCCTATAATTCACCCCTCCACTTT CASSSGSYNSPLHF
TRBJ1-2 few TRBV3-1/TRBV3-2 . 12 TGTGCCAGCAGCCAATCACAGCATGGCTACACCTTC CASSQSQHGYTF
TRBJ1-1 . TRBV6-2/TRBV6-3 . 13 TGTGCCAGCAGTACCGGGACACGAAGCGAAGCTTTCTTT CASSTGTRSEAFF
TRBJ1-1 . TRBV30 . 12 TGTGCCTGGAGTGCGGCAGGCCCCGGTGCTTTCTTT CAWSAAGPGAFF
TRBJ2-7 . TRBV6-5 . 14 TGTGCCAGCAGGCTAAACAGGGCGTCCTACGAGCAGTACTTC CASRLNRASYEQYF
TRBJ1-1 . TRBV20-1 TRBD1 15 TGCAGTGCTAGTCCCTGGGGACAGGGGGTCGCTGAAGCTTTCTTT CSASPWGQGVAEAFF
TRBJ2-1 . TRBV11-3 TRBD1 13 TGTGCCAGCAGCCACCGACAGGGGAACGAGCAGTTCTTC CASSHRQGNEQFF
TRBJ1-5 . TRBV5-6 . 13 TGTGCCAGCGGGATGACAGGACGGCAGCCCCAGCATTTT CASGMTGRQPQHF
TRBJ1-4 . TRBV28 . 15 TGTGCCAGCAGTTTAGGGTGGGCTGGTAGTGAAAAACTGTTTTTT CASSLGWAGSEKLFF
TRBJ1-2 . TRBV18 . 15 TGTGCCAGCTCACCTGGACAGACTCAGGACTATGGCTACACCTTC CASSPGQTQDYGYTF
TRBJ2-7 few TRBV13 TRBD1 19 TGTGCCAGCGGTGAGGCGACAGGGCCTATACCACTGAGCTCCTACGAGCAGTACTTC CASGEATGPIPLSSYEQYF
TRBJ1-1 . TRBV3-1/TRBV3-2 . 15 TGTGCCAGCAGCCAAGGTCCCACCCAGAGGACTGAAGCTTTCTTT CASSQGPTQRTEAFF
TRBJ2-7 . TRBV2 TRBD2 13 TGTGCCAGCCATGGGACTAGCCAGTACGAGCAGTACTTC CASHGTSQYEQYF
TRBJ2-7 . TRBV7-9 TRBD2 15 TGTGCCAGCAGCTTAGGAAGCGGGGGGGTCGATGAGCAGTACTTC CASSLGSGGVDEQYF
TRBJ2-1 few TRBV19 TRBD2 18 TGTGCCAGTAGTACCCTAGGGACTAGCGGGAGATCGTACAATGAGCAGTTCTTC CASSTLGTSGRSYNEQFF
TRBJ2-5 . TRBV28 . 14 TGTGCCAGCAGTCGAAGGACTAGGGGGGAGACCCAGTACTTC CASSRRTRGETQYF